Listed here are 5 T cell receptor beta chains from one sample, sequenced in a study of T cells after yellow fever vaccination. TCRdb reprocessed the 5' RACE reads via MiXCR and lists one record per CDR3 protein. The table lists hundreds of thousands of distinct CDR3 sequences, roughly 12% of them singletons. This sample comprised PBMCs, obtained on the day of the yellow fever booster vaccination. Receptor source: a man in his thirties or forties who received the YFV17D yellow fever vaccine.

Concerning this clonotype itself: At one boundary the junction diverges from the germline segment, which might be a read error. The chain has TRBV28 and TRBJ2-7; D is possibly TRBD1 (7 bases). This CDR3 comprises 14 residues. The germline V gene encodes CDR1 MDHEN and CDR2 SYDVKM. The CDR3 loop reads CASSLQGGSYKQYF. CDR3 sequence (DNA): TGTGCCAGCAGTTTACAGGGGGGCTCCTACAAGCAGTACTTC.

The rearrangement joins TRBV7-8 to TRBJ2-1, with no clear D. The CDR3 extends over 15 amino acids. Per the germline V gene, CDR1 is SGHVS and CDR2 is FQNEAQ. V lost 3 bases and J lost 2, with 11 bases in between. The CDR3 reads CASSFKRTPYNEQFF. CDR3 nucleotide sequence: TGTGCCAGCAGCTTCAAGAGGACGCCCTACAATGAGCAGTTCTTC.

This clonotype turned up a few times. CDR3 coding DNA: TGTGCCAGCAGTGAAGAGCCGCGGTCAAGGCCCCAGCATTTT. Its translation: CASSEEPRSRPQHF. This chain uses TRBV2 with TRBJ1-5; D unresolved. This CDR3 has 14 amino acids. Trimming removed 1 base at V and 9 bases at J, with 13 bases between. Germline CDR1 reads SNHLY; CDR2 reads FYNNEI.

This sequence joins TRBV5-6 and TRBJ2-1; TRBD2 matches at 8 bases. Germline CDR1 SGHDT, CDR2 YYEEEE. With V trimmed by 7 bases and J by 5 bases, 11 bases remained unmatched. The CDR3 is made up of 15 amino acids. CDR3 amino acids: CASSLSGTKHNEQFF. CDR3 coding DNA: TGTGCCAGCTCCCTTAGCGGGACTAAACACAATGAGCAGTTCTTC.

This clonotype was seen only a few times. CDR3 sequence (DNA): TGTGCCAGCAGTTACCCCCGGACAGGGGGGTACGAGCAGTACTTC. It codes for CASSYPRTGGYEQYF. V gene TRBV6-5 combines with J gene TRBJ2-7; 10 bases align to TRBD1. Germline CDR1 reads MNHEY; CDR2 reads SVGAGI. V lost 2 bases and J lost 4; bases outside the gene matches: 5. CDR3 length: 15 amino acids.